Below are 3 T cell receptor beta chains sequenced from a single sample in a study of blood T cells in healthy people across ages. Sample-barcoded 5' priming and a J-beta primer mix drove a second PCR of roughly 6 to 12 cycles. Each CDR3 protein is one row after TCRdb ran MiXCR on the 5' RACE reads. The repertoire holds approximately 1.5 million distinct CDR3 sequences, approximately 42% seen once, with about 4% in the top ten. The source material was blood. The receptors come from a young woman in good health.

This clonotype was counted only a few times. V usage is TRBV7-9 and J usage is TRBJ2-3, with D uncertain. The CDR3 covers 13 residues. CDR1 is SEHNR, CDR2 FQNEAQ, per germline (reference sequence). The CDR3 DNA follows: TGTGCTAGTGGTTTGGTGTCCACAGATACGCAGTATTTT. Encoded protein: CASGLVSTDTQYF. Variable domain in full (rest from reference TRBV7-9 and TRBJ2-3): DTGVSQNPRHKITKRGQNVTFRCDPISEHNRLYWYRQTLGQGPEFLTYFQNEAQLEKSRLLSDRFSAERPKGSFSTLEIQRTEQGDSAMYLCASGLVSTDTQYFGPGTRLTVL.

This rearrangement joins TRBV29-1 to TRBJ1-2; D possibly corresponds to TRBD1 (6 bases). Trimming took 7 bases from V and 5 from J, leaving 17 bases between them. The germline gives CDR1 SQVTM, CDR2 ANQGSEA. The CDR3 extends over 13 amino acids. The CDR3 DNA reads TGCAGCGCCTCCCCGGGGGCAGGTTATGGCTACACCTTC. Protein sequence: CSASPGAGYGYTF.

Only a few counts were recorded for this clonotype. The rearrangement joins TRBV20-1 to TRBJ1-2; no definite D call. Germline-derived CDR1 and CDR2 are DFQATT and SNEGSKA (reference sequence). This CDR3 has 15 amino acids. V was pared by 0 bases and J by 1 base, with 12 bases between. The CDR3 loop reads CSARDLAAYNYGYTF. As DNA, the CDR3 is TGCAGTGCTAGAGATTTGGCAGCCTATAACTATGGCTACACCTTC.